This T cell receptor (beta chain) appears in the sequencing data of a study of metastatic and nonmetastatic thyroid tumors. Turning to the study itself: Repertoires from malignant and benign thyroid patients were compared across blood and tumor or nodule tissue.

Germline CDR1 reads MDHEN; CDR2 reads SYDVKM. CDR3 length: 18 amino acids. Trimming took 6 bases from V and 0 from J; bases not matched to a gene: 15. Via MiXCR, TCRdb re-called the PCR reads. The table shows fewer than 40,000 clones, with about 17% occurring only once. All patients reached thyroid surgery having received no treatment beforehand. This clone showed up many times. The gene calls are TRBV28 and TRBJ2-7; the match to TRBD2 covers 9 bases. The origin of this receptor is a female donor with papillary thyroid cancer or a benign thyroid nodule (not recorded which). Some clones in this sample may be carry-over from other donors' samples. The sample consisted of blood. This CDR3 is CASSLPGTSFASSYEQYF. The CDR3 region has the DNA TGTGCCAGCAGCCTACCCGGGACTAGCTTCGCAAGCTCCTACGAGCAGTACTTC.